The 30 T cell receptor beta chains in this list originate from one sample, sequenced in a study of shared clonotypes between healthy human individuals. Libraries were prepared by immunoSEQ multiplex PCR; TCRdb keeps only in-frame clonotypes and omits some of them. The sample holds about 1.5 million clones, 98% seen once. Input material: naive CD4+ T cells sorted from blood. Subset reported: CD45RA+ positively selected. The source of these receptors is a man in his thirties or forties in good health.

V and J are TRBV5-1 and TRBJ2-1; D unclear. Germline CDR1 is SGHRS and CDR2 is YFSETQ. This CDR3 comprises 12 residues. Trimming removed 5 bases at V and 6 bases at J, with 9 bases between. CDR3: CASSAVGNEQFF. Written as DNA, the CDR3 is TGCGCCAGCAGTGCCGTTGGCAATGAGCAGTTCTTC.

V usage is TRBV28 and J usage is TRBJ2-7; 7 bases line up with TRBD1. CDR1 MDHEN and CDR2 SYDVKM come from the germline V gene. CDR3 length: 15 amino acids. V shed 2 bases, J shed 2 bases, and the junction held 6 bases outside the gene matches. The CDR3 loop reads CASSLRPGQTYEQYF. The CDR3, as DNA: TGTGCCAGCAGTTTAAGACCGGGACAGACCTACGAGCAGTACTTC.

V is TRBV6-6 and J is TRBJ2-7, with 9 nucleotides matching TRBD1. The CDR3 spans 12 residues. Per germline, CDR1 MNHNY and CDR2 SVGAGI (reference sequence). V shed 6 bases, J shed 5 bases, and the junction held 2 bases outside the gene matches. The CDR3 DNA follows: TGTGCCAGCAGATGGACAGGGGACGAGCAGTACTTC. Amino acids: CASRWTGDEQYF.

The chain recombines TRBV2 with TRBJ2-7, with 11 bases lining up with TRBD2. Germline values: CDR1 SNHLY, CDR2 FYNNEI. V was pared by 6 bases and J by 1 base, with 5 bases of the junction left unmatched. This CDR3 has 15 residues. CDR3 DNA sequence: TGTGCCAGCAGGGAGGGACTAGCGGCTTCCTACGAGCAGTACTTC. Its translation is CASREGLAASYEQYF.

The chain recombines TRBV6-6 with TRBJ2-7; TRBD1 matches 7 bases. J was trimmed by 1 base and V by 5 bases; bases with no gene match: 8. Germline V gives CDR1 MNHNY, CDR2 SVGAGI (reference sequence). The CDR3 extends over 15 amino acids. The CDR3 DNA sequence: TGTGCCAGCAGTGACAGGGTGAGGAGTTCCTACGAGCAGTACTTC. This codes for CASSDRVRSSYEQYF.

The V gene is TRBV5-4, the J gene TRBJ1-2, with 10 bases aligning to TRBD1. Germline CDR1 SGHNT, CDR2 YYREEE (reference sequence). The J segment lost 4 bases and the V segment lost 3 bases, leaving 12 bases of the junction unmatched. CDR3 size: 17 residues. The CDR3 reads CASSSGTGAVLSYGYTF. As DNA, the CDR3 is TGTGCCAGCAGCTCCGGGACAGGGGCAGTCTTAAGCTATGGCTACACCTTC.

Regarding this clone: The same CDR3 can be traced to other DNA sequences in this sample. This chain connects TRBV28 to TRBJ2-7, with unresolved D. V was pared by 6 bases and J by 0 bases, with 3 bases between. CDR1 and CDR2 (germline): MDHEN, SYDVKM. CDR3 length: 11 residues. The chain's CDR3 is CASSSSYEQYF. CDR3 DNA sequence: TGTGCCAGCAGCAGCTCCTACGAGCAGTACTTC.

The chain couples TRBV27 to TRBJ2-7, with D tentatively TRBD1 (5 bases). The germline V and J ends were trimmed by 6 bases and 3 bases, with 12 bases remaining between them. The germline V gene encodes CDR1 MNHEY and CDR2 SMNVEV (reference sequence). The CDR3 extends over 13 amino acids. The CDR3 reads CASSPAGIYEQYF. CDR3 bases: TGTGCCAGCAGCCCAGCAGGGATCTACGAGCAGTACTTC.

The chain couples TRBV18 to TRBJ2-3; unclear D gene. The CDR3 contains 12 residues. V shed 5 bases and J shed 10 bases, with 13 bases lying between them. The germline CDR1 and CDR2 sequences are KGHSH and LQKENI. The CDR3 DNA sequence: TGTGCCAGCTCAGATCAGAGTAGCCCGCAGTATTTT. Residues: CASSDQSSPQYF.

V is TRBV5-1 and J is TRBJ1-3, with D maybe TRBD1 (5 bases). This CDR3 has 13 amino acids. Trimming stripped 4 bases from V and 8 bases from J, with 13 bases between. Germline CDR1 reads SGHRS; CDR2 reads YFSETQ. CDR3 sequence: CASSLLQGHTIYF. The CDR3 nucleotides read TGCGCCAGCAGCCTCCTGCAGGGCCACACCATATATTTT.

The gene calls are TRBV5-1 and TRBJ2-1; tentatively, D is TRBD2 (6 bases). The CDR3 length is 14 residues. V lost 0 bases and J 9 bases, leaving 13 bases between the germline ends. Germline CDR1 is SGHRS and CDR2 is YFSETQ. The CDR3 is CASSLGDFISEQFF. CDR3 DNA: TGCGCCAGCAGCTTGGGGGACTTCATCAGTGAGCAGTTCTTC.

This chain joins TRBV27 and TRBJ1-2; 10 nucleotides line up with TRBD1. With V trimmed by 6 bases and J by 6 bases, 10 bases remained unmatched. This CDR3 is built from 15 residues. Germline CDR1 reads MNHEY; CDR2 reads SMNVEV (reference sequence). The CDR3 spells CASSLRAGTGDGYTF. The DNA for the CDR3 is TGTGCCAGCAGCCTTAGGGCAGGGACAGGGGATGGCTACACCTTC.

The rearrangement uses TRBV10-1 and TRBJ2-2; 10 nucleotides align to TRBD2. CDR3 length: 17 amino acids. The J segment lost 0 bases and the V segment lost 0 bases, leaving 1 base of the junction unmatched. CDR1 is WNHNN and CDR2 is SYGVQD in the germline V gene (reference sequence). DNA for the CDR3: TGCGCCAGCAGTGAGTCTACTAGCGGGACGAACACCGGGGAGCTGTTTTTT. Translation gives CASSESTSGTNTGELFF.

The rearrangement uses TRBV5-1 and TRBJ2-1; 10 bases agree with TRBD2. Unmatched junction bases numbered 7, after V lost 0 bases and J lost 7 bases. The CDR3 extends over 16 amino acids. Germline values: CDR1 SGHRS, CDR2 YFSETQ. The CDR3 loop reads CASSLVPSGGYNEQFF. The CDR3 region has the DNA TGCGCCAGCAGCTTGGTTCCTAGCGGGGGATATAATGAGCAGTTCTTC.

The chain uses TRBV19 and TRBJ1-5; no clear D gene. Germline loops: CDR1 LNHDA, CDR2 SQIVND (reference sequence). Between the trimmed V and J ends, which lost 5 bases and 0 bases, there was a span of 8 bases. The CDR3 has 14 residues. The CDR3 sequence: CASSLGVSNQPQHF. Here the CDR3 DNA reads TGTGCCAGTAGTCTCGGGGTTAGCAATCAGCCCCAGCATTTT.

The rearrangement uses TRBV28 and TRBJ2-1; unclear D gene. The V end was cut by 7 bases, the J end by 9 bases, with 10 bases between. Germline V gene data show CDR1 as MDHEN and CDR2 as SYDVKM. The CDR3 is 11 residues long. CDR3 protein: CASIDWGEQFF. In nucleotides, the CDR3 is TGTGCCAGCATAGACTGGGGTGAGCAGTTCTTC.

The genes are TRBV7-9 and TRBJ2-1; D is unclear. V lost 2 bases, J lost 9 bases, and 14 bases lay in between. Germline-derived CDR1 and CDR2 are SEHNR and FQNEAQ (reference sequence). The CDR3 sequence is 14 residues long. CDR3 in amino acids: CASSLIGRTGEQFF. The DNA for the CDR3 is TGTGCCAGCAGCTTAATTGGCAGGACGGGTGAGCAGTTCTTC.

This chain joins TRBV5-5 and TRBJ2-3, with no clear D. This CDR3 has 13 amino acids. Germline assignment: CDR1 SGHKS and CDR2 YYEKEE (reference sequence). The V and J ends lost 4 bases and 0 bases respectively, with 6 bases between them. In DNA form, the CDR3 reads TGTGCCAGCAGCCCCAAGAGCACAGATACGCAGTATTTT. Translated, it gives CASSPKSTDTQYF.

In the case of this clone: This CDR3 is also generated by other DNA sequences in the sample. The chain has TRBV18 and TRBJ2-2; unclear D gene. This CDR3 comprises 13 residues. In germline, CDR1 is KGHSH, CDR2 LQKENI. The V gene lost 2 bases and the J gene lost 0 bases, with 1 base spanning the gap. For the CDR3, the DNA is TGTGCCAGCTCACCATCGAACACCGGGGAGCTGTTTTTT. Its protein product is CASSPSNTGELFF.

This clone appeared a single time. The rearrangement links TRBV4-1 to TRBJ2-5, with unresolved D. CDR3 length: 17 residues. Trimming removed 2 bases from V and 1 base from J, with 17 bases in between. Germline lookup yields CDR1 MGHRA and CDR2 YSYEKL. DNA of the CDR3: TGCGCCAGCAGCCAACCCCCAGTTGGGTTAAGCCAAGAGACCCAGTACTTC. Its protein product is CASSQPPVGLSQETQYF.

The chain recombines TRBV21-1 with TRBJ2-5; the table assigns TRBD2, which was not confirmed against the DNA. TRBV21-1 is deemed a pseudogene. This CDR3 spans 14 amino acids. In DNA, the CDR3 is TGTGCCAGCAGCGCGGGATACCTCCAAGAGACCCAGTACTTC. Protein product: CASSAGYLQETQYF.

The chain joins TRBV30 to TRBJ1-2; the D gene is possibly TRBD1 (5 bases). Looked up from germline, CDR1 is GTSNPN and CDR2 is SVGIG (reference sequence). This CDR3 contains 13 residues. Between the trimmed V and J ends, which lost 7 bases and 5 bases, there was a span of 17 bases. CDR3 sequence (DNA): TGTGCCTCGAGCCCCTCAGGGAGATATGGCTACACCTTC. Encoded protein: CASSPSGRYGYTF.

The chain joins TRBV28 to TRBJ1-1; 8 positions agree with TRBD1. Germline V gene data show CDR1 as MDHEN and CDR2 as SYDVKM. The length of the CDR3 is 15 residues. V dropped 6 bases and J dropped 10; count of bases not matched to a gene: 16. DNA of the CDR3: TGTGCCAGCAGGGAAGGGACAGGTAATATGGGTGGAGCTTTCTTT. Amino acids: CASREGTGNMGGAFF.

The sample holds one count of this clone. This same CDR3 is encoded by further DNA sequences in the sample. The chain is built from TRBV28 and TRBJ2-7; 8 nucleotides match TRBD2. V lost 3 bases, J lost 1 base, and 2 bases stayed unmatched. The CDR3 has 14 residues. Per the germline V gene, CDR1 is MDHEN and CDR2 is SYDVKM. The CDR3 DNA reads TGTGCCAGCAGTTTGGGCGGGAGGTCCTACGAGCAGTACTTC. This translates into CASSLGGRSYEQYF. The complete variable domain, with remaining parts taken from reference TRBV28 and TRBJ2-7, reads DVKVTQSSRYLVKRTGEKVFLECVQDMDHENMFWYRQDPGLGLRLIYFSYDVKMKEKGDIPEGYSVSREKKERFSLILESASTNQTSMYLCASSLGGRSYEQYFGPGTRLTVT.

The chain combines TRBV6-5 with TRBJ2-1; D perhaps matches TRBD1 (5 bases). The CDR3 length is 16 residues. V was clipped by 2 bases and J by 4 bases, with 15 bases between them. Germline V gene data show CDR1 as MNHEY and CDR2 as SVGAGI. The CDR3 is CASSYPTEFIYNEQFF. The CDR3 DNA reads as TGTGCCAGCAGTTACCCGACAGAGTTCATTTACAATGAGCAGTTCTTC.

The J gene is TRBJ2-3, the V gene TRBV6-4; TRBD2 aligns across 9 bases. The CDR3 runs 18 residues. Trimming removed 4 bases from V and 4 bases from J; junction bases left unmatched: 15. Looked up from germline, CDR1 is MRHNA and CDR2 is SNTAGT. CDR3 coding DNA: TGTGCCAGCAGTGGAGGGGGGCTAGCGGGGAGTTGGGCAGATACGCAGTATTTT. This translates into CASSGGGLAGSWADTQYF.

The V gene is TRBV27, the J gene TRBJ1-4; the D gene is possibly TRBD1 (6 bases). V lost 8 bases and J 3 bases, leaving 19 bases between the germline ends. This CDR3 has 16 amino acids. Germline CDR1 and CDR2: MNHEY and SMNVEV (reference sequence). CDR3 sequence: CASGGGTVAANEKLFF. CDR3 sequence (DNA): TGTGCCAGCGGGGGGGGCACCGTCGCGGCTAATGAAAAACTGTTTTTT. Drawing the rest from reference TRBV27 and TRBJ1-4, the complete variable domain is EAQVTQNPRYLITVTGKKLTVTCSQNMNHEYMSWYRQDPGLGLRQIYYSMNVEVTDKGDVPEGYKVSRKEKRNFPLILESPSPNQTSLYFCASGGGTVAANEKLFFGSGTQLSVL.

This clone occurred once. CDR3 sequence (DNA): TGCAGCGTTGGGGGGAACTCTGGGGCCAACGTCCTGACTTTC. Its translation: CSVGGNSGANVLTF. The V and J genes are TRBV29-1 and TRBJ2-6; D may match TRBD1 or TRBD2 (5 bases each). The CDR3 is 14 residues long. Germline V CDR1 and CDR2: SQVTM, ANQGSEA. V was shortened by 4 bases and J by 0 bases, with 7 bases between the two germline ends.

J is TRBJ2-5 and V is TRBV4-3; D gene unclear. V was pared by 3 bases and J by 2 bases, with 7 bases between. The CDR3 is 13 residues long. CDR1 and CDR2 from the germline V gene are LGHNA and YSLEER. This chain's CDR3 is CASSQAEQETQYF. The CDR3 DNA is TGCGCCAGCAGCCAGGCGGAACAAGAGACCCAGTACTTC.

With regard to this clone: This sample also contains other DNA sequences that code for the same CDR3. V and J are TRBV5-1 and TRBJ2-7; 11 nucleotides align to TRBD1. J lost 4 bases, V lost 4 bases, and 7 bases had no gene match. This CDR3 has 15 amino acids. Germline V gene sequence: CDR1 SGHRS, CDR2 YFSETQ. CDR3 in DNA: TGCGCCAGCAGCCCAGGGACAGGGGGACTTTACGAGCAGTACTTC. Translated: CASSPGTGGLYEQYF.